These 2 T cell receptor beta chains were sequenced from one sample in a study of cytomegalovirus exposure and HLA in healthy donors. Sequencing was performed with immunoSEQ multiplex PCR; in TCRdb, only in-frame clones are kept and a portion is missing. This sample yields roughly 200,000 clones, of which about 81% are seen a single time; roughly 1.2% belongs to the top ten. The sequenced sample was PBMCs. The receptors derive from a woman aged 25 to 39 in good health and CMV-seronegative.

The chain recombines TRBV19 with TRBJ2-7, with TRBD2 matching 14 bases. V trimming: 6 bases; J trimming: 2 bases; junction bases outside the gene matches: 6. This CDR3 has 16 residues. Germline loops: CDR1 LNHDA, CDR2 SQIVND (reference sequence). This CDR3 is CASSFGLAGGPYEQYF. The CDR3 DNA follows: TGTGCCAGTAGCTTTGGACTAGCGGGGGGACCCTACGAGCAGTACTTC. The complete variable domain, with remaining parts taken from reference TRBV19 and TRBJ2-7, reads DGGITQSPKYLFRKEGQNVTLSCEQNLNHDAMYWYRQDPGQGLRLIYYSQIVNDFQKGDIAEGYSVSREKKESFPLTVTSAQKNPTAFYLCASSFGLAGGPYEQYFGPGTRLTVT.

In its sample, this clone was seen once. The J gene is TRBJ2-4, the V gene TRBV5-1; 10 bases match TRBD1. There are 14 residues in the CDR3. With 6 bases clipped from V and 8 bases from J, the junction kept 8 bases outside the gene matches. Germline CDR1 SGHRS, CDR2 YFSETQ. CDR3 region: CASTEGQGRHIQYF. In nucleotides, the CDR3 is TGCGCCAGCACCGAGGGACAGGGGAGGCACATTCAGTACTTC.